The T cell receptor beta chain described here comes from a study of T cells in localized non-small cell lung cancer. Points on this clone: The antigen is undetermined.

The CDR3 is made up of 16 amino acids. Losses at the gene ends were 4 bases for V and 6 bases for J; bases not matched to a gene: 12. CDR1 is MNHNY and CDR2 is SVGAGI in the germline V gene (reference sequence). The data were produced by immunoSEQ multiplex PCR, yet TCRdb's version contains in-frame clones alone and is incomplete. The top ten hold about 13% of the sample, which has roughly 67,000 clones, 84% seen once. Study-level points and caveats: Adjacent lung exhibited a median of about 50 among the 100 most abundant tumor clones.

The sequence was obtained from a female donor aged 60 or older with stage I lung adenocarcinoma. This specimen consisted of peripheral blood, obtained before any cancer treatment. The chain is built from TRBV6-6 and TRBJ1-1; TRBD1 matches at 9 bases. The CDR3 DNA sequence: TGTGCCAGCAGTTCCCCTACAGGGGGCGCTTTTTCTGAAGCTTTCTTT. It yields the protein CASSSPTGGAFSEAFF.